Presented here are 29 T cell receptor beta chains from one specimen sequenced in a study of blood T cell repertoires in COVID-19. TCRdb's table, derived via immunoSEQ multiplex PCR, lists solely in-frame clones and lacks some. The sample contains 200,000 to 250,000 clones, 84% of which appear only once. Sample: peripheral blood. The receptor set was obtained from a woman between 40 and 55 years old who had recovered from COVID-19.

The chain has TRBV5-6 and TRBJ1-1, with D uncertain. Germline assignment: CDR1 SGHDT and CDR2 YYEEEE. V was pared by 0 bases and J by 1 base, with 10 bases between. The CDR3 runs to 15 residues. The CDR3 is CASSLAGLRNTEAFF. CDR3 coding DNA: TGTGCCAGCAGCTTGGCTGGCCTTCGGAACACTGAAGCTTTCTTT.

The chain couples TRBV5-1 to TRBJ2-2; weak D call: TRBD1 (6 bases). Per germline, CDR1 SGHRS and CDR2 YFSETQ. V was shortened by 6 bases and J by 1 base, with 7 bases between the two germline ends. CDR3 length: 13 amino acids. The CDR3 nucleotides read TGCGCCAGCACGGGACAGAACACCGGGGAGCTGTTTTTT. Its protein product is CASTGQNTGELFF. The full variable domain, with the rest looked up from reference TRBV5-1 and TRBJ2-2, is KAGVTQTPRYLIKTRGQQVTLSCSPISGHRSVSWYQQTPGQGLQFLFEYFSETQRNKGNFPGRFSGRQFSNSRSEMNVSTLELGDSALYLCASTGQNTGELFFGEGSRLTVL.

This clone has a handful of counts. This sequence joins TRBV6-2 or TRBV6-3 and TRBJ1-1; D is uncertain. The CDR3 totals 14 residues. V lost 0 bases and J lost 0, with 5 bases in between. CDR1 is MNHEY and CDR2 is SVGEGT in the germline V gene. CDR3 in DNA: TGTGCCAGCAGTTACTCGTCGTTGAACACTGAAGCTTTCTTT. Translating it yields CASSYSSLNTEAFF.

The chain has TRBV5-1 and TRBJ2-7; maybe TRBD1 (5 bases). Germline V gene sequence: CDR1 SGHRS, CDR2 YFSETQ. The CDR3 is 14 amino acids. V gave up 4 bases and J gave up 5 bases, with 16 bases separating them. The CDR3 region has the DNA TGCGCCAGCAGCCCAACCGACAGAATCCACGAGCAGTACTTC. Protein: CASSPTDRIHEQYF.

This rearrangement joins TRBV18 to TRBJ1-1; 7 bases are a match to TRBD1. Germline CDR1 KGHSH, CDR2 LQKENI. The V segment lost 3 bases and the J segment 3 bases; nucleotides outside the gene matches: 19. The CDR3 totals 19 residues. The CDR3 loop is CASSPFWQGDGQWDTEAFF. As DNA, the CDR3 is TGTGCCAGCTCACCTTTTTGGCAGGGGGATGGGCAATGGGACACTGAAGCTTTCTTT.

The genes are TRBV7-2 and TRBJ1-5, with D possibly TRBD1 on 5 matching bases. V was clipped by 2 bases and J by 0 bases, with 8 bases between them. The CDR3 loop spans 15 amino acids. Germline CDR1 SGHTA, CDR2 FQGNSA. CDR3 sequence: CASSLWGASNQPQHF. The DNA of the CDR3 is TGTGCCAGCAGCTTATGGGGCGCTAGCAATCAGCCCCAGCATTTT.

The V and J genes are TRBV18 and TRBJ2-3; D is perhaps TRBD2 (6 bases). CDR3 length: 13 residues. In germline, CDR1 is KGHSH, CDR2 LQKENI. V was trimmed by 6 bases and J by 5 bases, leaving 12 bases between them. The CDR3 DNA follows: TGTGCCAGCTCTCGCGGGGACCTAGATACGCAGTATTTT. Protein sequence: CASSRGDLDTQYF.

The chain links TRBV5-6 to TRBJ1-5; perhaps TRBD1 as D (6 bases). The length of the CDR3 is 13 residues. V shed 8 bases and J shed 0 bases, with 9 bases lying between them. Germline V gene data show CDR1 as SGHDT and CDR2 as YYEEEE. The CDR3 DNA sequence: TGTGCCAGTAGCAGGGGTAGCAATCAGCCCCAGCATTTT. This gives the protein CASSRGSNQPQHF.

CDR3 protein: CASSSHTRRTAYEQYF. In nucleotides, the CDR3 is TGTGCCAGCAGCTCCCATACACGGAGGACCGCCTACGAGCAGTACTTC. This rearrangement joins TRBV3-1 (or the pseudogene TRBV3-2) to TRBJ2-7, with a possible D match to TRBD2 (5 bases). Trimming removed 5 bases from V and 2 bases from J, with 19 bases in between. This CDR3 spans 16 amino acids. Germline V gives CDR1 LGHDT, CDR2 YNNKEL (reference sequence).

V usage is TRBV10-3 and J usage is TRBJ2-1; D is unresolved. Deletions cut 6 bases from V and 7 bases from J, with 10 bases between. The germline gives CDR1 ENHRY, CDR2 SYGVKD. The CDR3 totals 12 residues. This CDR3 is CAIRSIGNEQFF. The CDR3 DNA follows: TGTGCCATCAGATCCATCGGTAATGAGCAGTTCTTC.

The chain joins TRBV14 to TRBJ2-5, with no clear D. The V gene lost 4 bases and the J gene lost 2 bases, with 14 bases spanning the gap. Germline V gene data show CDR1 as SGHDN and CDR2 as FVKESK. The CDR3 is 15 amino acids. The CDR3 spells CASSPRGRAQETQYF. The CDR3, as DNA: TGTGCCAGCAGCCCCCGTGGGCGAGCTCAAGAGACCCAGTACTTC.

V usage is TRBV18 and J usage is TRBJ2-4; D is uncertain. This CDR3 spans 14 amino acids. Per the germline V gene, CDR1 is KGHSH and CDR2 is LQKENI. V lost 3 bases and J 2 bases, leaving 8 bases between the germline ends. The DNA for the CDR3 is TGTGCCAGCTCACCGTCCAATTCCAAAAACATTCAGTACTTC. It yields the protein CASSPSNSKNIQYF.

This clone was recorded once. The rearrangement uses TRBV3-1 (or the pseudogene TRBV3-2) and TRBJ2-3; D ambiguous. The length of the CDR3 is 12 residues. Germline assignment: CDR1 LGHDT and CDR2 YNNKEL (reference sequence). The V gene lost 0 bases and the J gene lost 8 bases, with 6 bases spanning the gap. Here the CDR3 reads CASSQEMSTQYF. DNA for the CDR3: TGTGCCAGCAGCCAAGAAATGAGTACGCAGTATTTT.

The chain employs TRBV19 and TRBJ1-5; 8 bases are a match to TRBD1. The length of the CDR3 is 14 residues. The germline CDR1 and CDR2 sequences are LNHDA and SQIVND (reference sequence). V shed 7 bases and J 6 bases; nucleotides not matched to a gene: 8. The CDR3 is CASTSGGAGQPQHF. In DNA, the CDR3 is TGTGCCAGTACCTCAGGGGGCGCGGGTCAGCCCCAGCATTTT.

This clone was picked up a small number of times. The chain joins TRBV5-3 to TRBJ2-4, with D possibly TRBD1 on 5 matching bases. TRBV5-3 carries the ORF label, with uncertain function. The V end lost 0 bases, the J end lost 1 base, and 11 bases lay between the germline ends. This CDR3 contains 16 residues. CDR3 protein: CARSLAKGAAKNIQYF. The CDR3 nucleotides are TGTGCCAGAAGCTTGGCGAAAGGGGCGGCCAAAAACATTCAGTACTTC.

The chain carries TRBV18 and TRBJ1-3; D possibly corresponds to TRBD1 (5 bases). Germline lookup yields CDR1 KGHSH and CDR2 LQKENI. V lost 1 base and J 0 bases, leaving 16 bases between the germline ends. The CDR3 totals 18 residues. The CDR3, as DNA: TGTGCCAGCTCACCACGGGGCATCACAACCCTCTCTGGAAACACCATATATTTT. Amino acids: CASSPRGITTLSGNTIYF.

This rearrangement joins TRBV2 to TRBJ2-5; TRBD2 matches 9 bases. CDR3 size: 15 residues. The V gene end was trimmed by 8 bases and the J gene end by 5 bases; junction bases not matched to a gene: 12. Germline CDR1 is SNHLY and CDR2 is FYNNEI. The DNA of the CDR3 is TGTGCCAGCGGAGACAGGCGGGGGGGCTGGGAGACCCAGTACTTC. It translates to CASGDRRGGWETQYF.

V is TRBV14 and J is TRBJ2-5, with D maybe TRBD1 (5 bases). CDR3 length equals 14 residues. Germline values: CDR1 SGHDN, CDR2 FVKESK. The V end was cut by 5 bases, the J end by 5 bases, with 15 bases between. The chain's CDR3 is CASSSRVGFETQYF. CDR3 nucleotide sequence: TGTGCCAGCAGCAGCAGGGTAGGGTTCGAGACCCAGTACTTC.

This clone was seen a few times. The chain has TRBV19 and TRBJ1-1; a weak D match, TRBD1 (5 bases). Germline loops: CDR1 LNHDA, CDR2 SQIVND (reference sequence). The CDR3 extends over 12 amino acids. Trimming pared 9 bases from V and 1 base from J, leaving 9 bases between. This CDR3 is CASLDRNTEAFF. The CDR3 DNA is TGTGCCAGCCTAGACAGGAACACTGAAGCTTTCTTT.

CDR3 protein: CASSLGGLTNTGELFF. The CDR3 bases are TGTGCCAGCAGCTTAGGGGGGCTCACGAACACCGGGGAGCTGTTTTTT. This rearrangement joins TRBV13 to TRBJ2-2, with TRBD1 as a possible D gene (5 bases). Germline loops: CDR1 PRHDT, CDR2 FYEKMQ (reference sequence). V was clipped by 0 bases and J by 0 bases, with 8 bases between them. This CDR3 has 16 residues.

The chain combines TRBV6-2 or TRBV6-3 with TRBJ2-5; D might be TRBD1 (6 bases). The CDR3 loop spans 14 amino acids. Germline CDR1 and CDR2: MNHEY and SVGEGT. The germline V and J ends were trimmed by 5 bases and 5 bases, with 15 bases remaining between them. CDR3 region: CASSLNREMETQYF. The CDR3 bases are TGTGCCAGCAGTCTTAACAGGGAGATGGAGACCCAGTACTTC.

As to this clone: The same CDR3 is also encoded by other DNA sequences in this sample. The genes are TRBV18 and TRBJ2-7, with D unresolved. Trimming cost V 3 bases and J 6 bases, with 6 bases left between them. CDR1 and CDR2 (germline): KGHSH, LQKENI. The CDR3 covers 11 residues. DNA for the CDR3: TGTGCCAGCTCACCTGGCGGCGAGCAGTACTTC. Protein: CASSPGGEQYF. Combining the CDR3 with reference TRBV18 and TRBJ2-7 gives the whole variable domain NAGVMQNPRHLVRRRGQEARLRCSPMKGHSHVYWYRQLPEEGLKFMVYLQKENIIDESGMPKERFSAEFPKEGPSILRIQQVVRGDSAAYFCASSPGGEQYFGPGTRLTVT.

The chain combines TRBV11-3 with TRBJ2-7; TRBD2 matches 7 bases. Per the germline V gene, CDR1 is SGHNT and CDR2 is YENEEA. V was clipped by 0 bases and J by 2 bases; unmatched bases: 7. This CDR3 spans 16 amino acids. Here the CDR3 DNA reads TGTGCCAGCAGCTTAGAATTGTTGGCGGGGGCCTACGAGCAGTACTTC. Amino acid sequence: CASSLELLAGAYEQYF.

The V gene is TRBV9, the J gene TRBJ1-1; D is unclear. V lost 0 bases and J 1 base, leaving 10 bases between the germline ends. The CDR3 extends over 15 amino acids. Germline V gene data show CDR1 as SGDLS and CDR2 as YYNGEE. CDR3 DNA: TGTGCCAGCAGCGTAGGATCCGCAGGGAACACTGAAGCTTTCTTT. Translating it yields CASSVGSAGNTEAFF.

This clone appeared a single time. This chain joins TRBV3-1 (or the pseudogene TRBV3-2) and TRBJ2-3; 12 nucleotides line up with TRBD2. The ends lost 5 bases at V and 4 bases at J; junction bases unmatched: 7. Germline lookup yields CDR1 LGHDT and CDR2 YNNKEL (reference sequence). The CDR3 runs to 16 residues. The CDR3 here is CASSFRTSGAPDTQYF. The CDR3 nucleotides are TGTGCCAGCAGCTTTAGGACTAGCGGGGCCCCAGATACGCAGTATTTT.

The chain links TRBV2 to TRBJ1-1; 8 positions agree with TRBD1. The V and J ends lost 6 bases and 1 base, in that order; junction bases with no gene match: 1. The CDR3 runs 13 residues. CDR1 SNHLY and CDR2 FYNNEI come from the germline V gene. CDR3 DNA: TGTGCCAGCAGGGGGACAGGGAACACTGAAGCTTTCTTT. It is translated as CASRGTGNTEAFF.

This sequence joins TRBV5-1 and TRBJ2-7, with TRBD1 identical over 7 bases. CDR1 is SGHRS, CDR2 YFSETQ, per germline. Trimming at V came to 4 bases and at J to 3 bases, leaving 7 bases not matched to a gene. There are 14 residues in the CDR3. The CDR3, as DNA: TGCGCCAGCAGCCTACAGGGACAGAGCTACGAGCAGTACTTC. Translated, it gives CASSLQGQSYEQYF. Full variable domain (missing parts from reference TRBV5-1 and TRBJ2-7): KAGVTQTPRYLIKTRGQQVTLSCSPISGHRSVSWYQQTPGQGLQFLFEYFSETQRNKGNFPGRFSGRQFSNSRSEMNVSTLELGDSALYLCASSLQGQSYEQYFGPGTRLTVT.

The chain combines TRBV5-1 with TRBJ1-6; D ambiguous. Trimming removed 4 bases at V and 0 bases at J, with 5 bases between. Germline CDR1 SGHRS, CDR2 YFSETQ. CDR3 length: 14 residues. The CDR3 reads CASSLSSYNSPLHF. CDR3 DNA: TGCGCCAGCAGCCTAAGCTCCTATAATTCACCCCTCCACTTT. The full variable domain, with the rest looked up from reference TRBV5-1 and TRBJ1-6, is KAGVTQTPRYLIKTRGQQVTLSCSPISGHRSVSWYQQTPGQGLQFLFEYFSETQRNKGNFPGRFSGRQFSNSRSEMNVSTLELGDSALYLCASSLSSYNSPLHFGNGTRLTVT.

The V and J genes are TRBV5-6 and TRBJ1-1; TRBD1 is a possible D gene (5 bases). The CDR3 has 16 residues. Germline V lookup: CDR1 SGHDT, CDR2 YYEEEE. V lost 0 bases to trimming and J lost 0 bases, with 12 bases between them. CDR3 bases: TGTGCCAGCAGCTTGGGTCCAGGGAACATGAACACTGAAGCTTTCTTT. Its translation is CASSLGPGNMNTEAFF.